A selection of T cell receptor beta chains follows, all from one sample in a study of blood T cell repertoires in COVID-19. Sequencing used immunoSEQ multiplex PCR; TCRdb keeps in-frame clones, though not all of them. The sample consists of roughly 120,000 clones, 80% to 90% of them appearing once. What was sequenced was peripheral blood. These receptors were taken from a man aged 35 to 55 with acute or convalescent COVID-19. The CDR3 runs from the conserved cysteine through the conserved F or W. The D gene is left open where the match is weak. Size tells how often a clone was seen (once, few, many) or the class of an expanded clone, and some rows leave it out.

NA	18	TRBD2	TRBV10-2	TRBJ2-1	TGCGCCAGCAGTCACGGGACTAGCGGGGGGCCTGTCTACAATGAGCAGTTCTTC	CASSHGTSGGPVYNEQFF
NA	15	TRBD1	TRBV7-7	TRBJ2-7	TGTGCCAGCAGCATAGGACAGGGAACTACCTACGAGCAGTACTTC	CASSIGQGTTYEQYF
NA	13	NA	TRBV6-5	TRBJ1-1	TGTGCCAGCAGTTATAGCCAGAACACTGAAGCTTTCTTT	CASSYSQNTEAFF
NA	12	NA	TRBV5-1	TRBJ2-1	TGCGCCAGCAGCTTCACGGCAGGGGAGCAGTTCTTC	CASSFTAGEQFF
NA	14	NA	TRBV7-9	TRBJ1-2	TGTGCCAGCAGCTTAGCGGGCAGCCCCTATGGCTACACCTTC	CASSLAGSPYGYTF
NA	20	NA	TRBV18	TRBJ1-1	TGTGCCAGCTCACCACTGCGGGGACCCGCGCGGGATATCCGTAACACTGAAGCTTTCTTT	CASSPLRGPARDIRNTEAFF
once	14	TRBD1	TRBV14	TRBJ1-1	TGTGCCAGCAGCCTGAGGACAGGGATACCTGAAGCTTTCTTT	CASSLRTGIPEAFF
NA	15	NA	TRBV9	TRBJ1-2	TGTGCCAGCAGCGCCAATACAGGGTGGGACTATGGCTACACCTTC	CASSANTGWDYGYTF
NA	13	TRBD1	TRBV4-2	TRBJ1-2	TGTGCCAGCAGCCGACAGGGTTCTGATGGCTACACCTTC	CASSRQGSDGYTF
NA	15	TRBD1	TRBV9	TRBJ2-2	TGTGCCAGCCAGCCCGCGACAGGGCATACCGGGGAGCTGTTTTTT	CASQPATGHTGELFF
once	13	NA	TRBV29-1	TRBJ1-3	TGCAGCGCCGAAGGGGGACCTGGAAACACCATATATTTT	CSAEGGPGNTIYF
NA	15	NA	TRBV2	TRBJ1-2	TGTGCCAGCAGTCCCGGGGGAGGGAGGGGCTATGGCTACACCTTC	CASSPGGGRGYGYTF
NA	15	TRBD2	TRBV9	TRBJ2-3	TGTGCCAGCAGCGTGGGACTAGCGGATTCAGATACGCAGTATTTT	CASSVGLADSDTQYF
NA	15	NA	TRBV29-1	TRBJ2-7	TGCAGCGTTGAGTTTGCGGACAGTACTACCTACGAGCAGTACTTC	CSVEFADSTTYEQYF
NA	15	NA	TRBV6-4	TRBJ2-2	TGTGCCAGCAGTGACTCGAATGTAGGGGCCGGGGAGCTGTTTTTT	CASSDSNVGAGELFF
NA	15	TRBD1	TRBV24-1	TRBJ2-7	TGTGCCACCAGTGATTCCGGGACAGGGTCCTACGAGCAGTACTTC	CATSDSGTGSYEQYF
NA	16	NA	TRBV7-2	TRBJ1-1	TGTGCCAGCAGCTTAGTAAGCGCCACTTTGAACACTGAAGCTTTCTTT	CASSLVSATLNTEAFF
once	16	TRBD2	TRBV4-3	TRBJ2-3	TGCGCCAGCAGCCAAGTGTCGGGGGGGCCCACAGATACGCAGTATTTT	CASSQVSGGPTDTQYF
NA	12	NA	TRBV6-2/TRBV6-3	TRBJ2-7	TGTGCCAGCAGTTACTCCACCTACGAGCAGTACTTC	CASSYSTYEQYF
once	15	TRBD1	TRBV30	TRBJ2-7	TGTGCCTGGAGTGTAGAGGGGGACAGCTCCTACGAGCAGTACTTC	CAWSVEGDSSYEQYF
once	15	NA	TRBV5-1	TRBJ2-3	TGCGCCAGCAGACTGGGCCCATTCAGCACAGATACGCAGTATTTT	CASRLGPFSTDTQYF
NA	12	NA	TRBV12-3/TRBV12-4	TRBJ1-2	TGTGCCAGCAGTTTAGGCGCATATGGCTACACCTTC	CASSLGAYGYTF
NA	15	TRBD2	TRBV27	TRBJ2-1	TGTGCCAGCAGTTTGACGGGACTAGGTTACAATGAGCAGTTCTTC	CASSLTGLGYNEQFF
NA	14	TRBD1	TRBV5-1	TRBJ2-7	TGCGCCAGCAGCGGCACCACAGGGGCCTACGAGCAGTACTTC	CASSGTTGAYEQYF
NA	14	NA	TRBV5-5	TRBJ1-1	TGTGCCAGCAGCTTACAGGTGTCGGACACTGAAGCTTTCTTT	CASSLQVSDTEAFF
NA	13	TRBD1	TRBV5-6	TRBJ2-1	TGTGCCAGCAGAGAACAGGGGTACAATGAGCAGTTCTTC	CASREQGYNEQFF
once	14	TRBD1	TRBV5-1	TRBJ1-1	TGCGCCAGCAGCTTGAGGACAGGGTATACTGAAGCTTTCTTT	CASSLRTGYTEAFF
few	16	NA	TRBV3-1/TRBV3-2	TRBJ2-2	TGTGCCAGCAGCCAAGGATCGGGTGGAATAACCGGGGAGCTGTTTTTT	CASSQGSGGITGELFF
once	16	NA	TRBV19	TRBJ2-7	TGTGCCAGTAGTATTGGCTGGGGGACTGCCTCCTACGAGCAGTACTTC	CASSIGWGTASYEQYF
NA	14	NA	TRBV5-6	TRBJ2-7	TGTGCCAGCAGCTTGCGAGGGGGTCGGTACGAGCAGTACTTC	CASSLRGGRYEQYF
NA	15	NA	TRBV2	TRBJ2-3	TGTGCCAGCAGGAATATGCGGGACCCGAGGGATACGCAGTATTTT	CASRNMRDPRDTQYF
NA	15	TRBD1	TRBV5-4	TRBJ1-6	TGTGCCAGCAGCGGGGACAGGGGGGTATCGTCACCCCTCCACTTT	CASSGDRGVSSPLHF
NA	14	NA	TRBV14	TRBJ2-3	TGTGCCAGCAGCTGGGGCTCCTTCACAGATACGCAGTATTTT	CASSWGSFTDTQYF
once	15	NA	TRBV7-8	TRBJ2-2	TGTGCCAGCAGCAGCAGGACAGAAAACACCGGGGAGCTGTTTTTT	CASSSRTENTGELFF
NA	16	TRBD1	TRBV25-1	TRBJ2-2	TGTGCCAGCAGTGAATCCGGGACAGTGGTCACCGGGGAGCTGTTTTTT	CASSESGTVVTGELFF
NA	16	TRBD1	TRBV5-1	TRBJ2-2	TGCGCCAGCAGCCTTGGACAGGGGGCGAACACCGGGGAGCTGTTTTTT	CASSLGQGANTGELFF
NA	12	NA	TRBV6-4	TRBJ2-1	TGTGCCAGCAGTGACCGTAACAATGAGCAGTTCTTC	CASSDRNNEQFF
NA	13	NA	TRBV13	TRBJ1-1	TGTGCCAGCACTTCTAGGGGGGGCGGAGAAGCTTTCTTT	CASTSRGGGEAFF
NA	18	TRBD2	TRBV4-1	TRBJ2-7	TGCGCCAGCAGCCGCGACACCCTACTAGCGGGGGGCTCCTACGAGCAGTACTTC	CASSRDTLLAGGSYEQYF
NA	20	TRBD2	TRBV27	TRBJ2-1	TGTGCCAGCAGTTTATACGGGACTAGCGGGGGGTTCGGCTCCCACAATGAGCAGTTCTTC	CASSLYGTSGGFGSHNEQFF
NA	14	TRBD1	TRBV27	TRBJ2-7	TGTGCCAGCAGTTTGACAGGGGGAGCCTACGAGCAGTACTTC	CASSLTGGAYEQYF
NA	13	NA	TRBV7-2	TRBJ2-1	TGTGCCAGCAGCTTACGACAGGACAATGAGCAGTTCTTC	CASSLRQDNEQFF
NA	15	TRBD1	TRBV7-9	TRBJ2-3	TGTGCCAGCAGCCCGGGACAGGCGCTCACAGATACGCAGTATTTT	CASSPGQALTDTQYF
NA	14	TRBD1	TRBV19	TRBJ1-3	TGTGCCAGTAGTTGGACAGGGGCTGGAAACACCATATATTTT	CASSWTGAGNTIYF
NA	14	TRBD2	TRBV5-6	TRBJ2-7	TGTGCCAGCAGCTCAGCGGGACTCTTATACGAGCAGTACTTC	CASSSAGLLYEQYF
NA	13	NA	TRBV2	TRBJ2-5	TGTGCCAGCAGACGCGGACAAGAAGAGACCCAGTACTTC	CASRRGQEETQYF
NA	14	NA	TRBV29-1	TRBJ2-2	TGCAGCGTTGAAACGGGAGCGAACACCGGGGAGCTGTTTTTT	CSVETGANTGELFF
once	16	TRBD1	TRBV2	TRBJ2-5	TGTGCCAGCAGTGACTCCGACAGGGGTACGCGGGAGACCCAGTACTTC	CASSDSDRGTRETQYF
NA	13	NA	TRBV20-1	TRBJ2-3	TGCAGTGCTAGTGAGCGTATTCCAGATACGCAGTATTTT	CSASERIPDTQYF
NA	13	NA	TRBV21-1	TRBJ2-7	TGTGCCAGCAGCAAAGACAGGAAGTCAGTGCAGTACTTC	CASSKDRKSVQYF
NA	12	NA	TRBV24-1	TRBJ2-3	TGTGCCACCAGCTCGTACACAGATACGCAGTATTTT	CATSSYTDTQYF
NA	17	TRBD2	TRBV3-1/TRBV3-2	TRBJ2-1	TGTGCCAGCAGCCTCACTAGCGGGGGGTCTCTGTACAATGAGCAGTTCTTC	CASSLTSGGSLYNEQFF
NA	14	TRBD1	TRBV18	TRBJ2-3	TGTGCCAGCTCACCTCCCGACAGGGTTGATACGCAGTATTTT	CASSPPDRVDTQYF
NA	12	NA	TRBV19	TRBJ2-7	TGTGCCAGTAGCCAGGGGGGCTACGAGCAGTACTTC	CASSQGGYEQYF